This T cell receptor beta chain was captured by sequencing in a study of shared clonotypes between healthy human individuals. Findings and caveats of the study: Owing to a small donor count, the genetic and exposure-history diversity represented was limited. An expected dependence of interdonor clonotype sharing on sequencing depth was noted.

Sequencing was performed with immunoSEQ multiplex PCR; in TCRdb, only in-frame clones are kept and a portion is missing. The table has 2.3 million or so clones, over 90% seen once. Trimming shortened V by 0 bases and J by 2 bases, and 7 bases separated the two germline ends. This CDR3 has 14 residues. Germline V gives CDR1 SGHAT, CDR2 FQNNGV. Comment on this clone: The antigen remains undetermined.

CD4+ cells were split into CD45RA+ naive and CD45RA-negative memory subsets. Sequencing used naive CD4+ T cells from PBMCs. This sample's subset: CD45RA+ positively selected. The sequence was collected from a man younger than 35 in good health. Some clones in this sample may be carry-over from other donors' samples. This chain connects TRBV11-2 to TRBJ1-2; D unresolved. The CDR3 reads CASSLELGNYGYTF. The CDR3, as DNA: TGTGCCAGCAGCTTAGAGTTGGGGAACTATGGCTACACCTTC.